This T cell receptor (beta chain) is from a study of shared clonotypes between healthy human individuals. Generated by immunoSEQ multiplex PCR, the TCRdb table keeps only in-frame clones and is missing some. This sample has 1.5 million to 2.5 million clones, with about 95% found just once. Germline V gives CDR1 SNHLY, CDR2 FYNNEI. Between the trimmed V and J ends, which lost 7 bases and 4 bases, there was a span of 12 bases. This CDR3 is built from 13 residues. Selected positively for CCR7 and CD45RO-negative, naive CD8 cells excluded terminally differentiated effector memory CD45RA+ cells. The material sequenced was naive CD8+ T cells sorted from blood. This TCR was recovered from a man between 18 and 29 years old in good health. The chain carries TRBV2 and TRBJ2-3; either TRBD1 or TRBD2 may supply D (5 bases each). The CDR3 sequence: CASMRGSADTQYF. For the CDR3, the DNA is TGTGCCAGCATGAGGGGATCCGCAGATACGCAGTATTTT.